A single sample gave rise to the 21 T cell receptor beta chains below, sequenced in a study of blood T cell repertoires in COVID-19. Here immunoSEQ multiplex PCR was the method, and the copy in TCRdb shows in-frame clones only, minus some. The table includes approximately 190,000 clones, 82% detected once. The source material was peripheral blood. The receptor set was obtained from a woman aged 55-75 years with COVID-19, enrolled during active disease.

The CDR3 nucleotides are TGTGCCAGCAGCTTAGGTGTTGCAGCCGCAGGGATCACAGATACGCAGTATTTT. Protein: CASSLGVAAAGITDTQYF. V usage is TRBV11-2 and J usage is TRBJ2-3, with D maybe TRBD1 (5 bases). CDR3 length equals 18 residues. The V and J ends lost 1 base and 2 bases respectively, with 19 bases between them. Germline lookup yields CDR1 SGHAT and CDR2 FQNNGV.

V and J are TRBV12-3 or TRBV12-4 and TRBJ1-5; D unresolved. Trimming removed 3 bases at V and 7 bases at J, with 10 bases between. The CDR3 runs 13 residues. CDR3 sequence reads: CASSLAGGQPQHF. The CDR3 DNA is TGTGCCAGCAGTTTGGCAGGTGGCCAGCCCCAGCATTTT.

The CDR3 region has the DNA TGTGCCAGCAGTTACCGGGACACGGGGACACCCCTCCACTTT. Translated: CASSYRDTGTPLHF. This chain joins TRBV6-5 and TRBJ1-6; D is perhaps TRBD1 (6 bases). V was shortened by 2 bases and J by 11 bases, with 13 bases between the two germline ends. Germline V CDR1 and CDR2: MNHEY, SVGAGI. The CDR3 loop spans 14 amino acids.

This CDR3 reads CARSLILLTSGFTYEQYV. Here the CDR3 DNA reads TGTGCCAGAAGCCTTATATTACTAACTAGCGGCTTTACCTACGAGCAGTACGTC. V usage is TRBV5-3 and J usage is TRBJ2-7; the match to TRBD2 covers 8 bases. TRBV5-3 falls under the ORF class, with uncertain function. V trimming: 4 bases; J trimming: 2 bases; junction bases outside the gene matches: 17. CDR3 length: 18 residues.

The V call is TRBV4-3, the J call TRBJ2-7; D is possibly TRBD2 (5 bases). Germline CDR1 and CDR2: LGHNA and YSLEER. This CDR3 comprises 15 residues. The V and J ends lost 0 bases and 1 base respectively, with 10 bases between them. CDR3 protein: CASSQDRSGSYEQYF. The CDR3 DNA reads as TGCGCCAGCAGCCAAGATCGGAGCGGTTCCTACGAGCAGTACTTC.

The chain joins TRBV9 to TRBJ2-2; perhaps TRBD1 as D (6 bases). V was cut by 0 bases and J by 0 bases, with 9 bases left in between. CDR3 size: 16 residues. The germline V gene encodes CDR1 SGDLS and CDR2 YYNGEE. The CDR3 reads CASSVGGLANTGELFF. DNA of the CDR3: TGTGCCAGCAGCGTAGGGGGGCTGGCGAACACCGGGGAGCTGTTTTTT.

This clone occurred once. The chain is built from TRBV7-8 and TRBJ2-5; weak D call: TRBD2 (5 bases). Trimming removed 6 bases from V and 1 base from J, with 24 bases in between. CDR3 length: 18 amino acids. CDR1 and CDR2 from the germline V gene are SGHVS and FQNEAQ. CDR3 sequence: CASRNKRLRRGFQETQYF. Here the CDR3 DNA reads TGTGCCAGCAGGAATAAAAGGTTAAGAAGAGGGTTCCAAGAGACCCAGTACTTC.

This clone was recorded once. V is TRBV5-8 and J is TRBJ1-5; a possible D gene is TRBD1 (5 bases). This CDR3 contains 18 residues. V was clipped by 4 bases and J by 5 bases, with 25 bases between them. The germline gives CDR1 SGHTS, CDR2 YDEGEE. The CDR3 DNA follows: TGTGCCAGCAGCACCGCCCAACTCGGGGGGTGGAAGGATCAGCCCCAGCATTTT. Its protein is CASSTAQLGGWKDQPQHF.

This chain links TRBV29-1 with TRBJ1-1, with D unclear. The length of the CDR3 is 10 residues. V was clipped by 4 bases and J by 7 bases, with 7 bases between them. CDR1 is SQVTM and CDR2 is ANQGSEA in the germline V gene. DNA of the CDR3: TGCAGCGTTGGGGCAGTTGAAGCTTTCTTT. It specifies CSVGAVEAFF.

This clone has a handful of counts. The chain has TRBV19 and TRBJ2-1; TRBD1 matches at 7 bases. The junction had 6 bases not matched to a gene; V was cut back by 5 bases and J by 2 bases. CDR3 length: 15 amino acids. Germline CDR1 and CDR2: LNHDA and SQIVND (reference sequence). In DNA, the CDR3 is TGTGCCAGTAGTCCGGGACAGAATACCTACAATGAGCAGTTCTTC. Translation: CASSPGQNTYNEQFF.

V and J are TRBV5-4 and TRBJ2-3; 10 nucleotides agree with TRBD2. The V and J ends lost 0 bases and 1 base, in that order; junction bases with no gene match: 2. Germline V gene lookup returns CDR1 SGHNT and CDR2 YYREEE (reference sequence). CDR3 length: 16 residues. The CDR3 sequence is CASSLGLAGGTDTQYF. The CDR3 DNA follows: TGTGCCAGCAGCTTGGGGCTAGCGGGGGGCACAGATACGCAGTATTTT.

The chain couples TRBV3-1 (or the pseudogene TRBV3-2) to TRBJ1-4, with D possibly TRBD1 on 6 matching bases. Per germline, CDR1 LGHDT and CDR2 YNNKEL (reference sequence). V lost 4 bases and J lost 3, with 21 bases in between. The CDR3 covers 18 residues. The DNA for the CDR3 is TGTGCCAGCAGCCGAAGTTGGGATTACAGGGTCTCTAATGAAAAACTGTTTTTT. This gives the protein CASSRSWDYRVSNEKLFF.

This clone has more than one count but fewer than ten. This chain joins TRBV11-2 and TRBJ2-2; the D is unclear. V was shortened by 3 bases and J by 0 bases, with 11 bases between the two germline ends. The CDR3 sequence is 16 residues long. Germline CDR1 and CDR2: SGHAT and FQNNGV. The CDR3 DNA is TGTGCCAGCAGCTTGTTGGCAGGATCGAACACCGGGGAGCTGTTTTTT. Translation gives CASSLLAGSNTGELFF.

V is TRBV27 and J is TRBJ2-7; TRBD1 matches at 9 bases. The CDR3 is 15 amino acids. Looked up from germline, CDR1 is MNHEY and CDR2 is SMNVEV (reference sequence). J lost 1 base, V lost 7 bases, and 8 bases had no gene match. The CDR3 is CASTHRGRGSYEQYV. In DNA, the CDR3 is TGTGCCAGCACTCACAGGGGGCGCGGGTCCTACGAGCAGTACGTC.

The J gene is TRBJ1-5, the V gene TRBV28, with 8 bases lining up with TRBD1. The CDR3 sequence is 17 residues long. Germline V gene data show CDR1 as MDHEN and CDR2 as SYDVKM. V lost 5 bases and J lost 0; bases outside the gene matches: 9. CDR3 in DNA: TGTGCCAGCAGTATTACCGGGACAGGATATAGCAATCAGCCCCAGCATTTT. It translates to CASSITGTGYSNQPQHF.

This clone was picked up many times. The chain joins TRBV19 to TRBJ1-5, with D possibly matching TRBD1 (6 bases). Trimming took 3 bases from V and 6 from J, leaving 15 bases between them. CDR1 LNHDA and CDR2 SQIVND come from the germline V gene (reference sequence). This CDR3 region has 15 residues. The CDR3 region is CASSMSGGSPQPQHF. CDR3 nucleotide sequence: TGTGCCAGTAGTATGTCGGGGGGCTCGCCTCAGCCCCAGCATTTT.

V and J are TRBV5-1 and TRBJ1-1; the match to TRBD1 covers 7 bases. This CDR3 is built from 14 residues. The trim removed 4 bases at V and 1 base at J, leaving 4 bases unmatched. Germline loops: CDR1 SGHRS, CDR2 YFSETQ. DNA for the CDR3: TGCGCCAGCAGCATGGGGGACAGGAACACTGAAGCTTTCTTT. It is translated as CASSMGDRNTEAFF.

To note about this clone: Distinct nucleotide sequences in the sample also encode this CDR3. The chain carries TRBV28 and TRBJ1-2; possibly TRBD1 for D (5 bases). CDR1 MDHEN and CDR2 SYDVKM come from the germline V gene. CDR3 length equals 14 residues. Trimming pared 2 bases from V and 1 base from J, leaving 8 bases between. The DNA for the CDR3 is TGTGCCAGCAGTTTAGGGCAGGGTAACTATGGCTACACCTTC. This gives the protein CASSLGQGNYGYTF.

J is TRBJ1-1 and V is TRBV27; D is perhaps TRBD1 (6 bases). This CDR3 contains 16 residues. The ends were cut back, 5 bases at V and 0 bases at J, with 16 bases in the middle. Germline V gives CDR1 MNHEY, CDR2 SMNVEV (reference sequence). The CDR3 DNA reads as TGTGCCAGCAGTCCAAGTTTACAGGGTCTGAACACTGAAGCTTTCTTT. It is translated as CASSPSLQGLNTEAFF.

The gene calls are TRBV7-9 and TRBJ2-2, with 10 bases fitting TRBD1. The CDR3 runs 16 residues. The germline gives CDR1 SEHNR, CDR2 FQNEAQ (reference sequence). V lost 6 bases, J lost 7 bases, and 11 bases stayed unmatched. CDR3 in DNA: TGTGCCAGCAGGCCCGGGACAGGGGACCTCGGCGGGGAGCTGTTTTTT. It is translated as CASRPGTGDLGGELFF.

This chain joins TRBV29-1 and TRBJ2-1; 9 nucleotides align to TRBD2. With V trimmed by 7 bases and J by 1 base, 5 bases remained unmatched. This CDR3 is built from 14 residues. Germline V gene sequence: CDR1 SQVTM, CDR2 ANQGSEA. CDR3 region: CSALAGASYNEQFF. The DNA for the CDR3 is TGCAGCGCCTTAGCGGGAGCGTCCTACAATGAGCAGTTCTTC.